Listed below are T cell receptor beta chains from one sample, sequenced in a study of blood T cell repertoires in COVID-19. Some clones are missing from TCRdb's copy, which holds only in-frame ones; the method was immunoSEQ multiplex PCR. Of around 140,000 clones in the sample, about 87% are singletons; the top ten hold 2.5% to 3%. Sample: peripheral blood. These receptors originate from a human donor with COVID-19, enrolled during active disease. The donor label of this sample is uncertain. CDR3s include the opening cysteine and the closing phenylalanine or tryptophan. The D gene is left open where the match is weak. Where a row states a size, it is once, few, many or the class of an expanded clone; other rows omit it.

V gene	J gene	clone size	D gene	CDR3 DNA	CDR3 protein
TRBV6-1	TRBJ2-7	few	TRBD1	TGTGCCAGCAGTGAATTGTTCGGGACAGGGTACCACGAGCAGTACTTC	CASSELFGTGYHEQYF
TRBV11-2	TRBJ2-5	.	.	TGTGCCAGCAGCTTAGACAGGCACGGGGGAGGGACCCAGTACTTC	CASSLDRHGGGTQYF
TRBV12-3/TRBV12-4	TRBJ1-2	.	.	TGTGCCAGCTCCCCAGGGAACTATGGCTACACCTTC	CASSPGNYGYTF
TRBV27	TRBJ2-5	.	.	TGTGCCAGCCGCTCATGGGGGGACGGAGAGACCCAGTACTTC	CASRSWGDGETQYF
TRBV2	TRBJ2-5	.	TRBD1	TGTGCCAGCAGTCCCGGGACAGTGAGGGGGGAGACCCAGTACTTC	CASSPGTVRGETQYF
TRBV11-2	TRBJ1-4	.	TRBD1	TGTGCCAGCAGCTTGGACAGGGCGGCTAATGAAAAACTGTTTTTT	CASSLDRAANEKLFF
TRBV2	TRBJ2-3	.	.	TGTGCCAGCAGTTTGGCGGGGGCCCAAGCAACAGATACGCAGTATTTT	CASSLAGAQATDTQYF
TRBV14	TRBJ1-1	.	.	TGTGCCAGCAGCGGCGTTGGGCCTGAAGCTTTCTTT	CASSGVGPEAFF
TRBV13	TRBJ1-2	.	.	TGTGCCAGCAGCCCATACCAGGGGATGAGGATTGGCTACACCTTC	CASSPYQGMRIGYTF
TRBV12-3/TRBV12-4	TRBJ1-1	.	.	TGTGCCAGCAGATTACAGGGTGGAGAAGCTTTCTTT	CASRLQGGEAFF
TRBV6-5	TRBJ1-1	.	.	TGTGCCAGCAGCGACTTCGGGCAGGGGAACACTGAAGCTTTCTTT	CASSDFGQGNTEAFF
TRBV7-2	TRBJ1-2	.	.	TGTGCCAGCAGCTTAAACAGTAACTATGGCTACACCTTC	CASSLNSNYGYTF
TRBV10-3	TRBJ2-2	.	.	TGTGCCATCAGCGGGGTCCCTTCGAACACCGGGGAGCTGTTTTTT	CAISGVPSNTGELFF
TRBV3-1/TRBV3-2	TRBJ2-7	.	.	TGTGCCAGCAGCCGAGGGGGCTACGAGCAGTACTTC	CASSRGGYEQYF
TRBV6-5	TRBJ1-1	.	.	TGTGCCAGCAGTTCTCGCGGGATTGAGAACACTGAAGCTTTCTTT	CASSSRGIENTEAFF
TRBV9	TRBJ2-7	once	.	TGCCAAAGCGGTCCTAATCCTTACGAGCAGTACTTC	CQSGPNPYEQYF
TRBV7-9	TRBJ2-3	few	.	TGTGCCAGCAGCTTACCTCCTAGCAGTTCTTCTACCACAGATACGCAGTATTTT	CASSLPPSSSSTTDTQYF
TRBV6-5	TRBJ1-5	few	TRBD1	TGTGCCAGCAGCCGGGACAGGGAATGGGGTCAGCCCCAGCATTTT	CASSRDREWGQPQHF
TRBV9	TRBJ2-7	.	TRBD1	TGTGCCAGCAGCGTACTGGGACAGGGCTCCTACGAGCAGTACTTC	CASSVLGQGSYEQYF
TRBV19	TRBJ1-5	.	TRBD1	TGTGCCAGTAGTATAGAGACAGGGAATCAGCCCCAGCATTTT	CASSIETGNQPQHF
TRBV10-3	TRBJ2-1	.	.	TGTGCCATCAGTGGAACAGGGCAAGGATTAAATGAGCAGTTCTTC	CAISGTGQGLNEQFF
TRBV7-9	TRBJ2-7	.	TRBD1	TGTGCCAGCAGCCTTCTCGACAGGGGCGAGCAGTACTTC	CASSLLDRGEQYF
TRBV7-8	TRBJ1-4	.	.	TGTGCCAGCAGCTTAGTCAGGTTGGGCGAAAAACTGTTTTTT	CASSLVRLGEKLFF
TRBV12-3/TRBV12-4	TRBJ2-2	.	.	TGTGCCAGCAGTTTATTGCGACAGGGGGAGCTGTTTTTT	CASSLLRQGELFF
TRBV2	TRBJ2-1	.	TRBD2	TGTGCCAGCAGTGAAGCGCTGGGCGGGGGGGCGAATGAGCAGTTCTTC	CASSEALGGGANEQFF
TRBV5-1	TRBJ2-5	once	TRBD2	TGCGCCAGCAGCTTGTCCGGGACTAGCAATATGATAGGCCAAGAGACCCAGTACTTC	CASSLSGTSNMIGQETQYF
TRBV7-9	TRBJ2-3	.	TRBD1	TGTGCCAGCAGCCGGACAGGGGGCACAGATACGCAGTATTTT	CASSRTGGTDTQYF
TRBV11-2	TRBJ1-2	.	.	TGTGCCAGCAGCTTGGGAGGAGGTGGCTATGGCTACACCTTC	CASSLGGGGYGYTF
TRBV12-5	TRBJ2-2	.	.	TGTGCTAGTGGTTTGGGCGGGAAGGGTCGGGAGCTGTTTTTT	CASGLGGKGRELFF
TRBV11-2	TRBJ1-2	.	.	TGTGCCAGCAGCTTTCTCCTGGGAGAAGCTAACTATGGCTACACCTTC	CASSFLLGEANYGYTF
TRBV19	TRBJ2-4	.	TRBD2	TGTGCCAGTAGTGGCTGGGGGACTAGCGGGGAAAACATTCAGTACTTC	CASSGWGTSGENIQYF
TRBV25-1	TRBJ2-1	.	.	TGTGCCAGCAGTGCTGAGGGGGTCAATGAGCAGTTCTTC	CASSAEGVNEQFF
TRBV5-1	TRBJ2-3	few	TRBD1	TGCGCCAGCAGCTACGGACAGGGGGAAGGAGCGACAGATACGCAGTATTTT	CASSYGQGEGATDTQYF
TRBV25-1	TRBJ1-5	.	TRBD1	TGTGCCAGCAGCAGGGGGAATCAGCCCCAGCATTTT	CASSRGNQPQHF
TRBV11-3	TRBJ2-6	.	TRBD1	TGTGCCAGCAGCTTAGTAAGGGGGCTCGGGGCCAACGTCCTGACTTTC	CASSLVRGLGANVLTF
TRBV10-1	TRBJ2-3	.	TRBD2	TGCGCCAGCAGTGAAGGGCTCGGAGCGGGGGGCCCAGATACGCAGTATTTT	CASSEGLGAGGPDTQYF
TRBV3-1/TRBV3-2	TRBJ2-5	.	.	TGTGCCAGCAGCCCCCAACAAGAGACCCAGTACTTC	CASSPQQETQYF
TRBV7-2	TRBJ2-7	.	TRBD2	TGTGCCAGCAGCCCAGGGACTAGCGGGGGGGCCTACGAGCAGTACTTC	CASSPGTSGGAYEQYF
TRBV6-5	TRBJ1-1	.	.	TGTGCCAGCACCCCCCAGCTCGGGGTGAACACTGAAGCTTTCTTT	CASTPQLGVNTEAFF
TRBV4-2	TRBJ2-3	.	.	TGTGCCAGCAGCCCACAGACGACAGATACGCAGTATTTT	CASSPQTTDTQYF
TRBV3-1/TRBV3-2	TRBJ1-2	.	.	TGTGCCAGCAGCCAAGCCGCAGGGGCGGGTGGCTACACCTTC	CASSQAAGAGGYTF
TRBV20-1	TRBJ1-4	.	TRBD1	TGCAGTGCTAGTCAGGGGGCGCGGTATGAAAAACTGTTTTTT	CSASQGARYEKLFF
TRBV10-3	TRBJ1-2	.	TRBD1	TGTGCCATCAGTGAGGGGACAGGGGGCGGTTCTAACTATGGCTACACCTTC	CAISEGTGGGSNYGYTF
TRBV12-5	TRBJ1-1	.	.	TGTGCTAGTGGCCAAATAGGACGGGGACTTAGCACTGAAGCTTTCTTT	CASGQIGRGLSTEAFF
TRBV20-1	TRBJ1-1	.	.	TGCAGTGCTAAATGGGAGGGTGAAGCTTTCTTT	CSAKWEGEAFF
TRBV6-2/TRBV6-3	TRBJ2-7	once	.	TGTGCCAGCAGTTACAACCAGGGGCCTGGCGAGCAGTACTTC	CASSYNQGPGEQYF
TRBV5-4	TRBJ2-5	.	.	TGTGCCAGCAGCTGGGCGGCAGGAGGGGCGGAGACCCAGTACTTC	CASSWAAGGAETQYF
TRBV10-3	TRBJ1-4	.	TRBD1	TGTGCCATCAGTGGATCGGACAGGGGAGCTGAAAAACTGTTTTTT	CAISGSDRGAEKLFF
TRBV10-3	TRBJ1-3	.	.	TGTGCCATCAGTGGTTACAGGGACTCTGGAAACACCATATATTTT	CAISGYRDSGNTIYF
TRBV4-2	TRBJ2-1	once	TRBD2	TGTGCCAGCAGCCAAGAAGGTGGGACTAGCAGATTCAATGAGCAGTTCTTC	CASSQEGGTSRFNEQFF
TRBV6-5	TRBJ2-3	.	TRBD1	TGTGCCAGCAGTTTAAGACAGGGCCAAGGTCCAGATACGCAGTATTTT	CASSLRQGQGPDTQYF
TRBV2	TRBJ1-4	.	.	TGTGCCAGCAGTGTCAGGGAGGTAACTAATGAAAAACTGTTTTTT	CASSVREVTNEKLFF
TRBV7-9	TRBJ1-2	.	TRBD1	TGTGCCAGCAGCTCGACAGGGACCAACTATGGCTACACCTTC	CASSSTGTNYGYTF
TRBV4-1	TRBJ2-2	.	TRBD1	TGCGCCAGCAGCACCAACGTATGGGACAGGGGGACCGGGGAGCTGTTTTTT	CASSTNVWDRGTGELFF
TRBV25-1	TRBJ1-6	.	.	TGTGCCAGCAGTGAGATTAGGGGGGGCTCCTATAATTCACCCCTCCACTTT	CASSEIRGGSYNSPLHF
TRBV29-1	TRBJ2-3	.	.	TGCAGCACCGCAGGGGCTCTTAGCACAGATACGCAGTATTTT	CSTAGALSTDTQYF
TRBV3-1/TRBV3-2	TRBJ2-2	.	.	TGTGCCAGCAGCCAAGGCGGCTTACGGGACACCGGGGAGCTGTTTTTT	CASSQGGLRDTGELFF
TRBV28	TRBJ2-1	.	.	TGTGCCAGCATCGGGCGGGTAATAAATGAGCAGTTCTTC	CASIGRVINEQFF
TRBV5-6	TRBJ2-7	once	.	TGTGCCAGCAGCTTATTTACCTACGAGCAGTACTTC	CASSLFTYEQYF
TRBV29-1	TRBJ2-7	.	.	TGCAGCGTTGAGGTGGCCGGTGGCGGCTCTGGGGAGCAGTACTTC	CSVEVAGGGSGEQYF